The clone carrying this T cell receptor beta chain was counted a few times. The antigen remains undetermined. The sample originates from a study of regulatory T cells in long-lasting Graves disease. Study-wide background: The study counted Graves' disease as persistent given over 5 years of antithyroid drugs and positive TSH receptor antibodies.

Whole-study results and caveats: Under persistent disease, TRBV28, TRBJ1-2 and TRBJ2-5 were used preferentially.

Germline loops: CDR1 LNHDA, CDR2 SQIVND (reference sequence). The CDR3 length is 15 residues. V lost 7 bases, J lost 3 bases, and 13 bases lay in between. Time point specified: persistent/refractory GD, antithyroid drugs over 5 years with positive TRAb. PBMC RNA was the source of the TCR library. Investigators report Graves' disease was diagnosed under American Thyroid Association guidelines. The patients included were those that came from an endocrinology department in Xi'an, China. For TCR beta, libraries came from iRepertoire HTBI primers and Arm-PCR of CDR3 regions. TCRdb analysed the multiplex PCR reads with MiXCR anew, one entry per CDR3 protein. The repertoire holds 350,000 to 450,000 distinct CDR3 sequences, with roughly a fifth as singletons.

This TCR derives from a female donor with Graves disease. The chain uses TRBV19 and TRBJ1-6, with D possibly matching TRBD1 (6 bases). Here the sequenced sample was peripheral blood mononuclear cells (PBMCs), taken when the disease was refractory, from a patient treated with antithyroid drugs. CDR3 residues: CASKEQGYYNSPLHF. The CDR3 nucleotides are TGTGCCAGTAAAGAGCAGGGGTACTATAATTCACCCCTCCACTTT.